Shown below are 10 T cell receptor beta chains from a single sample sequenced in a study of cytomegalovirus exposure and HLA in healthy donors. PCR used 60 Vbeta primers and 13 Jbeta primers. Here immunoSEQ multiplex PCR was the method, and the copy in TCRdb shows in-frame clones only, minus some. The sample contains about 140,000 clones, 75% of which appear only once. Sequencing was carried out using PBMCs. The receptor set was obtained from a man aged 40-49 years in good health and CMV-seronegative.

The chain couples TRBV27 to TRBJ2-5; TRBD2 matches at 10 bases. This CDR3 is built from 16 residues. Germline CDR1 reads MNHEY; CDR2 reads SMNVEV (reference sequence). After removal of 5 bases from V and 2 bases from J, the junction contained 8 bases not matched to a gene. The CDR3, as DNA: TGTGCCAGCAGTCCCAGACTAGCGGGTTTTCAAGAGACCCAGTACTTC. Translated: CASSPRLAGFQETQYF.

V is TRBV4-3 and J is TRBJ2-1; the D gene is possibly TRBD1 (5 bases). Germline values: CDR1 LGHNA, CDR2 YSLEER. The germline V and J ends were trimmed by 1 base and 4 bases, with 23 bases remaining between them. The CDR3 loop spans 19 amino acids. The CDR3 loop reads CASSQGRSGRTRQYNEQFF. The CDR3 nucleotides read TGCGCCAGCAGCCAAGGACGGTCCGGAAGAACCCGACAGTACAATGAGCAGTTCTTC.

The gene calls are TRBV18 and TRBJ2-3, with TRBD1 identical over 9 bases. V lost 4 bases, J lost 0 bases, and 2 bases stayed unmatched. The CDR3 loop spans 15 amino acids. The germline V gene has CDR1 KGHSH and CDR2 LQKENI. CDR3 loop: CASSLTGGSTDTQYF. CDR3 sequence (DNA): TGTGCCAGCTCACTTACAGGGGGCAGCACAGATACGCAGTATTTT.

The CDR3 loop is CASSLIDNSYEQYF. CDR3 coding DNA: TGTGCCAGCAGCTTGATTGACAACTCCTACGAGCAGTACTTC. The chain combines TRBV5-4 with TRBJ2-7, with D unclear. V shed 1 base and J shed 0 bases, with 8 bases lying between them. Germline CDR1 is SGHNT and CDR2 is YYREEE (reference sequence). The length of the CDR3 is 14 residues.

The chain carries TRBV19 and TRBJ1-5; D remains unclear. The CDR3 is made up of 15 amino acids. V was trimmed by 3 bases and J by 4 bases, leaving 13 bases between them. The germline V gene has CDR1 LNHDA and CDR2 SQIVND (reference sequence). The CDR3 DNA follows: TGTGCCAGTAGTATTTGGGAGGGCCCGAATCAGCCCCAGCATTTT. Protein sequence: CASSIWEGPNQPQHF.

The chain carries TRBV28 and TRBJ1-1, with D unresolved. From germline, CDR1 is MDHEN and CDR2 SYDVKM. The CDR3 contains 12 residues. Trimming shortened V by 6 bases and J by 3 bases, and 8 bases separated the two germline ends. DNA for the CDR3: TGTGCCAGCAGGGTCACGGACACTGAAGCTTTCTTT. This translates into CASRVTDTEAFF.

The V and J genes are TRBV5-1 and TRBJ2-2; tentatively, D is TRBD2 (7 bases). The CDR3 has 14 amino acids. Trimming left V 10 bases short and J 4 bases short, with 17 bases between. Germline loops: CDR1 SGHRS, CDR2 YFSETQ. CDR3 sequence (DNA): TGCGCCGCCCGGGGGCTAGCGGCCACCGGGGAGCTGTTTTTT. Its translation: CAARGLAATGELFF.

V is TRBV28 and J is TRBJ1-3; D is perhaps TRBD1 (5 bases). V lost 10 bases and J lost 2, with 15 bases in between. This CDR3 has 14 residues. CDR1 and CDR2 (germline): MDHEN, SYDVKM. CDR3 sequence: CATQGAGTGNTIYF. In nucleotides, the CDR3 is TGTGCCACCCAAGGGGCAGGGACTGGAAACACCATATATTTT.

The chain couples TRBV6-5 to TRBJ1-2; possible D gene TRBD1, 5 bases. The CDR3 runs 14 residues. Germline CDR1 reads MNHEY; CDR2 reads SVGAGI. The V gene lost 8 bases and the J gene lost 8 bases, with 21 bases spanning the gap. The CDR3 region is CASGRQGVSSGYTF. The CDR3 DNA reads as TGTGCCAGCGGCCGTCAAGGGGTTTCGTCGGGCTACACCTTC.

This clone was found a few times. The chain couples TRBV4-2 to TRBJ2-3; 9 positions match TRBD2. The J segment lost 7 bases and the V segment lost 7 bases, leaving 12 bases of the junction unmatched. The CDR3 covers 15 residues. Germline V gene data show CDR1 as LGHNA and CDR2 as YNFKEQ. CDR3 region: CASTIELAGSYTQYF. For the CDR3, the DNA is TGTGCCAGCACCATCGAACTAGCGGGTTCCTATACGCAGTATTTT.